The subject of this entry is one T cell receptor beta chain. Its antigen is currently unknown. This table comes from immunoSEQ multiplex PCR, and its TCRdb copy is limited to in-frame clones, with some not included. The table records 50,000 to 70,000 clones, just over 95% of them present only once. This sample is part of a study of siplizumab effects on memory and regulatory T cells. Findings of the study overall: Only a minority of proliferating CD4+ or CD8+ clones had an assignable naive or memory phenotype, with roughly 75-95% lacking one. With siplizumab, Treg-derived clones averaged about 71% of mappable alloreactive CD4+ clones, versus around 25% in controls. It seemed that naive T cells were more diverse than memory cells and were major contributors to the alloresponse. Researchers did not confirm the suppressive function of proliferating Tregs from siplizumab cultures.

V was shortened by 3 bases and J by 0 bases, with 6 bases between the two germline ends. The CDR3 loop spans 14 amino acids. The germline V gene encodes CDR1 MNHEY and CDR2 SMNVEV (reference sequence). This chain links TRBV27 with TRBJ2-1; a weak D match, TRBD2 (6 bases). This clonotype was obtained from a human donor in good health. The sequenced material came from naive CD8+ T cells sorted from blood. The CDR3 spells CASSFGSSYNEQFF. CDR3 bases: TGTGCCAGCAGTTTCGGGAGCTCCTACAATGAGCAGTTCTTC.